The 4 T cell receptor beta chains below come from one sample, sequenced in a study of identical twins. One entry per CDR3 protein, called by TCRdb with MiXCR from the 5' RACE reads. The repertoire holds 200,000 to 250,000 distinct CDR3 sequences, less than 8% seen once, with approximately 2% in the top ten. This same sample was also part of a study on yellow fever vaccine responses in identical twins.

The sequenced sample consisted of memory (CD45RO+) T cells sorted from blood. These receptors were taken from a woman younger than 35 in good health.

Only a few counts were recorded for this clonotype. The rearrangement links TRBV7-2 to TRBJ1-5; D ambiguous. Trimming left V 5 bases short and J 7 bases short, with 9 bases between. This CDR3 has 12 amino acids. Germline lookup yields CDR1 SGHTA and CDR2 FQGNSA. CDR3 in amino acids: CASSKGYQPQHF. DNA for the CDR3: TGTGCCAGCAGCAAGGGATACCAGCCCCAGCATTTT.

The sample holds a few counts of this clonotype. V and J are TRBV7-9 and TRBJ2-5; D is possibly TRBD1 or TRBD2 (5 bases each). V was shortened by 5 bases and J by 1 base, with 17 bases between the two germline ends. The CDR3 contains 16 residues. From germline, CDR1 is SEHNR and CDR2 FQNEAQ (reference sequence). CDR3 DNA sequence: TGTGCCAGCAGCCCTCTCTGGGGGAAGAGCCAAGAGACCCAGTACTTC. The encoded protein is CASSPLWGKSQETQYF. The whole variable domain, filled in from reference TRBV7-9 and TRBJ2-5, reads DTGVSQNPRHKITKRGQNVTFRCDPISEHNRLYWYRQTLGQGPEFLTYFQNEAQLEKSRLLSDRFSAERPKGSFSTLEIQRTEQGDSAMYLCASSPLWGKSQETQYFGPGTRLLVL.

The chain recombines TRBV7-3 with TRBJ2-1; 10 positions agree with TRBD2. Germline CDR1 reads SGHTA; CDR2 reads FQGTGA. The V gene end was trimmed by 3 bases and the J gene end by 6 bases; junction bases not matched to a gene: 5. The CDR3 is made up of 15 amino acids. The CDR3 DNA reads TGTGCCAGCAGCTTCGAGCGGGGGGGTCTCAATGAGCAGTTCTTC. Translation gives CASSFERGGLNEQFF.

This clonotype was observed many times. V gene TRBV2 combines with J gene TRBJ1-5; D perhaps matches TRBD1 (6 bases). Germline V gene sequence: CDR1 SNHLY, CDR2 FYNNEI. Trimming removed 9 bases at V and 4 bases at J, with 13 bases between. This CDR3 has 13 amino acids. CDR3 sequence reads: CASHRVANQPQHF. CDR3 in DNA: TGTGCCAGTCACAGGGTTGCAAATCAGCCCCAGCATTTT.